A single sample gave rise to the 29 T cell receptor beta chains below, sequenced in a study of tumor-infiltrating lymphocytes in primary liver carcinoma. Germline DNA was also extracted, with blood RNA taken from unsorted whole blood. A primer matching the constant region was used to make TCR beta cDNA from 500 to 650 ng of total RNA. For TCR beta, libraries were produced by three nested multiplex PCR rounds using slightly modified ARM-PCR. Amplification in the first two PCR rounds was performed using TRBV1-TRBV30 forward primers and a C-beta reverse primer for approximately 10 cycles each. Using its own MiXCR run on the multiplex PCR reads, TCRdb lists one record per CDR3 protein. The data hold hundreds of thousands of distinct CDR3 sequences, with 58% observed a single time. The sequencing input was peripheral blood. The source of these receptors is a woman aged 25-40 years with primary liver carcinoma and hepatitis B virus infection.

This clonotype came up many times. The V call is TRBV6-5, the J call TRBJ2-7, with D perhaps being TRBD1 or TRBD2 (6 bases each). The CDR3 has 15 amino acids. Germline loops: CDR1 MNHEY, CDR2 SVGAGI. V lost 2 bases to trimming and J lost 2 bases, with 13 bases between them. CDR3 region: CASSYTSGATYEQYF. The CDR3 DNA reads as TGTGCCAGCAGTTACACTTCGGGGGCAACCTACGAGCAGTACTTC.

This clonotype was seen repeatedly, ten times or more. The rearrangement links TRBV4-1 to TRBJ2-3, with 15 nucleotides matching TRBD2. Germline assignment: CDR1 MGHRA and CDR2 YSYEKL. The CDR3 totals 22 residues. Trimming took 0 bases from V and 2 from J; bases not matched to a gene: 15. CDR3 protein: CASSQEYLGRGLAGGNTDTQYF. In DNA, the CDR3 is TGCGCCAGCAGCCAAGAATATTTGGGCCGAGGACTAGCGGGAGGGAACACAGATACGCAGTATTTT.

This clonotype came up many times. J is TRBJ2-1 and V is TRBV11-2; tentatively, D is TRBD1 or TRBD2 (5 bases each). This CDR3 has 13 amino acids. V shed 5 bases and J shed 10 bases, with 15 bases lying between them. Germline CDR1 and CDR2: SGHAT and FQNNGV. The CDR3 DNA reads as TGTGCCAGCAGCCCGACCGGGACCTCAGAGCAGTTCTTC. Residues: CASSPTGTSEQFF.

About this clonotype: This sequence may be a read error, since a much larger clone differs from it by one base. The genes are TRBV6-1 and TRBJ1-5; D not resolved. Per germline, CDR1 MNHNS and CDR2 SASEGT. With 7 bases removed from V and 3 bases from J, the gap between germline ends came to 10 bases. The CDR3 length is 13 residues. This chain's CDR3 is CASIRDANQPQHF. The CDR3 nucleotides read TGTGCCAGCATAAGAGACGCCAATCAGCCCCAGCATTTT.

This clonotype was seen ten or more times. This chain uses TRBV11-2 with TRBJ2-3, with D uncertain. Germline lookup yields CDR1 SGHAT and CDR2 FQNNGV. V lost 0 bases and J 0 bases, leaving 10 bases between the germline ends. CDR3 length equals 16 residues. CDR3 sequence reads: CASSLDSGSSTDTQYF. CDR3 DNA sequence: TGTGCCAGCAGCTTAGATTCTGGGTCTAGCACAGATACGCAGTATTTT. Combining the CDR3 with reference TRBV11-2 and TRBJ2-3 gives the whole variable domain EAGVAQSPRYKIIEKRQSVAFWCNPISGHATLYWYQQILGQGPKLLIQFQNNGVVDDSQLPKDRFSAERLKGVDSTLKIQPAKLEDSAVYLCASSLDSGSSTDTQYFGPGTRLTVL.

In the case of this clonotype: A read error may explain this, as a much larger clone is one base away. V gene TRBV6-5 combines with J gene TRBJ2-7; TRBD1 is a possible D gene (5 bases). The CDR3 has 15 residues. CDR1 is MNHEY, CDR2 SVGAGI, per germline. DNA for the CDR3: TGTGCCAGCGGTTACATGCAGGGCCTTGCCTACGAGCAGTACTTC. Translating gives CASGYMQGLAYEQYF.

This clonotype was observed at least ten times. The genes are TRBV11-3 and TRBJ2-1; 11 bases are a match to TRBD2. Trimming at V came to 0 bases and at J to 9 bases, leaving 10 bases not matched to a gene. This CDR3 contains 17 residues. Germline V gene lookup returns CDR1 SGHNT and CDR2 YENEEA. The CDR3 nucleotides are TGTGCCAGCAGCTTAGATTTCACTAGCGGGAGTAGGGGTGAGCAGTTCTTC. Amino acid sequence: CASSLDFTSGSRGEQFF. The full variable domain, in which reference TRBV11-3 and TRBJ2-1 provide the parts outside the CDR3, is EAGVVQSPRYKIIEKKQPVAFWCNPISGHNTLYWYLQNLGQGPELLIRYENEEAVDDSQLPKDRFSAERLKGVDSTLKIQPAELGDSAVYLCASSLDFTSGSRGEQFFGPGTRLTVL.

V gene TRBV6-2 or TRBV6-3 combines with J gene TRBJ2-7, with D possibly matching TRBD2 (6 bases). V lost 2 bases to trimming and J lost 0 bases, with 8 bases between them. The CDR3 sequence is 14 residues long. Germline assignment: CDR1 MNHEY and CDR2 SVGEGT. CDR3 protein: CASSYAGFSYEQYF. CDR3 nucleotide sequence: TGTGCCAGCAGTTACGCGGGGTTCTCCTACGAGCAGTACTTC.

CDR3 amino acids: CASQIPRGSYNEQFF. The CDR3, as DNA: TGTGCCAGCCAGATCCCAAGGGGCTCCTACAATGAGCAGTTCTTC. This chain links TRBV6-1 with TRBJ2-1; D is perhaps TRBD1 (5 bases). V lost 8 bases and J lost 0, with 14 bases in between. The CDR3 spans 15 residues. Germline CDR1 and CDR2: MNHNS and SASEGT.

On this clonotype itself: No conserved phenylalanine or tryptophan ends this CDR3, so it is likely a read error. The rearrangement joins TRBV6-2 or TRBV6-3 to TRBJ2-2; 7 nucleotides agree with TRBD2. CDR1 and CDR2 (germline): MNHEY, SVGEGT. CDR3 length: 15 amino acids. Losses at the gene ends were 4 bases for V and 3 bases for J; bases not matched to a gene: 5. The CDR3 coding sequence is TGTGCCAGCAGTTCGCAGCGGGGTTACACCGGGGAGCTGTTTTAT. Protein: CASSSQRGYTGELFY.

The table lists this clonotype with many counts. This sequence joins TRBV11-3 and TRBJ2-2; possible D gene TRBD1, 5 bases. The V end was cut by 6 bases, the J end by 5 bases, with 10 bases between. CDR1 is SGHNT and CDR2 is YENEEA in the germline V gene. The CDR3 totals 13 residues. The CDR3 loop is CASRQQVTGELFF. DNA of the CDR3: TGTGCCAGCAGACAACAGGTGACCGGGGAGCTGTTTTTT.

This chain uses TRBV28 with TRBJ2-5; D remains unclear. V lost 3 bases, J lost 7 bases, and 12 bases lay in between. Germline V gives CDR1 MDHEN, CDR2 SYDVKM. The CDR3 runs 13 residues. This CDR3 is CASSFSLRVTQYF. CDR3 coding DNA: TGTGCCAGCAGTTTCAGCCTTCGTGTGACCCAGTACTTC.

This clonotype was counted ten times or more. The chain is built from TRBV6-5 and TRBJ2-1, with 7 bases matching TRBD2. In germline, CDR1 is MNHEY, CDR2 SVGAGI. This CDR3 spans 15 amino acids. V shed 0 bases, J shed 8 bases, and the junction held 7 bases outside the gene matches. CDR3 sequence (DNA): TGTGCCAGCAGTTACTCTCGCGGGAGCGTGCATGAGCAGTTCTTC. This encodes CASSYSRGSVHEQFF.

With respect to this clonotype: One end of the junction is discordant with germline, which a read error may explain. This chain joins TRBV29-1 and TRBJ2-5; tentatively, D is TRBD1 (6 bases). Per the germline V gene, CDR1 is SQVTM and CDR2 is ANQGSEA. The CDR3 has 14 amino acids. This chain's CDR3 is CSVERDRSQEIQYF. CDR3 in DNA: TGCAGCGTTGAACGCGACAGGTCCCAAGAGATCCAGTACTTC.

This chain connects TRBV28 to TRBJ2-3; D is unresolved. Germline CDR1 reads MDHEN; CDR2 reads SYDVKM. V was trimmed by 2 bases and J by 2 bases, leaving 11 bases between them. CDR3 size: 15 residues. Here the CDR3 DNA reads TGTGCCAGCAGTTTAGAGGCCAGACTCACAGATACGCAGTATTTT. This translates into CASSLEARLTDTQYF.

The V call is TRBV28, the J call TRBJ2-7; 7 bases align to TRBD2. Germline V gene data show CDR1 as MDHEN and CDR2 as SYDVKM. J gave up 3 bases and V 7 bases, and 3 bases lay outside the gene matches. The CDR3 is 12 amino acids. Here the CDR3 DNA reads TGTGCCAGCATGGAGCGGGACTACGAGCAGTACTTC. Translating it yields CASMERDYEQYF.

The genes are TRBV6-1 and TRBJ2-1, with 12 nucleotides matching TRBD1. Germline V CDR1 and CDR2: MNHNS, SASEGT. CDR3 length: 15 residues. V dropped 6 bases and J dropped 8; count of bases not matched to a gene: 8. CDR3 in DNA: TGTGCCAGCAGCTCGAGGGACAGGGGGCGGGATGAGCAGTTCTTC. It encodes CASSSRDRGRDEQFF.

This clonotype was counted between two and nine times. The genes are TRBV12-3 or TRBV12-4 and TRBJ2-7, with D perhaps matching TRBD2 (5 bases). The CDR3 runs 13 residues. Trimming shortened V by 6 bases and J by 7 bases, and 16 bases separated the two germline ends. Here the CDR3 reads CASSIGLRTEQYF. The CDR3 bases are TGTGCCAGCAGCATCGGACTTCGCACGGAGCAGTACTTC.

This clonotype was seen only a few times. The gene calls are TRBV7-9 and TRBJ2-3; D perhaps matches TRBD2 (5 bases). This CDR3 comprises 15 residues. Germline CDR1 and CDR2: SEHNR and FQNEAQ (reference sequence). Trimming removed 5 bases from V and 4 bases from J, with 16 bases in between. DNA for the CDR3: TGTGCCAGCAGCCTCGCCGGTTTCGGGGCAGATACGCAGTATTTT. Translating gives CASSLAGFGADTQYF.

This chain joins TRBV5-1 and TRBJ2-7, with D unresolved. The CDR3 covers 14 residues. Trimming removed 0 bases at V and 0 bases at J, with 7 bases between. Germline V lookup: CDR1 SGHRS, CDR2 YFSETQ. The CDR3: CASSLGPYSYEQYF. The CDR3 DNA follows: TGCGCCAGCAGCTTGGGTCCTTACTCCTACGAGCAGTACTTC.

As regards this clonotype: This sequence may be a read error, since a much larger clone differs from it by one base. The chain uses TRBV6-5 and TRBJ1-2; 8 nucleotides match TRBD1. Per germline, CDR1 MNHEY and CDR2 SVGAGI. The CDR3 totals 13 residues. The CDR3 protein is CVSTSSRGLGYTF. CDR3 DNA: TGTGTCAGCACAAGTAGCAGGGGGCTAGGCTACACCTTC.

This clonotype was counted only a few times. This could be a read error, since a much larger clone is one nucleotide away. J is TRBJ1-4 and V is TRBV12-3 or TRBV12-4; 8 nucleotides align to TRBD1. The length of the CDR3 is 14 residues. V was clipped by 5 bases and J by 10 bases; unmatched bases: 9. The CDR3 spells CASSPGQGGGKLFF. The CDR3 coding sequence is TGTGCCAGCAGTCCAGGACAGGGTGGTGGAAAACTGTTTTTT.

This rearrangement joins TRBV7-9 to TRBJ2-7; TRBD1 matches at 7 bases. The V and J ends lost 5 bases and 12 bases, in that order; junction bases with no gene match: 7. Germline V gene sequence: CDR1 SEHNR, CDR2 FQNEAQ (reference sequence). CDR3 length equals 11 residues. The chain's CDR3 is CASSLRQGVYF. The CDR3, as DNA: TGTGCCAGCAGCCTCCGACAGGGAGTGTACTTC.

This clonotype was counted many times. In DNA, the CDR3 is TGCAGTGTCGGGAGGACGGACGGCTACACCTTC. This codes for CSVGRTDGYTF. The chain links TRBV29-1 to TRBJ1-2; D is undetermined. CDR3 length equals 11 residues. CDR1 is SQVTM, CDR2 ANQGSEA, per germline. Full variable domain (rest looked up from reference TRBV29-1 and TRBJ1-2): SAVISQKPSRDICQRGTSLTIQCQVDSQVTMMFWYRQQPGQSLTLIATANQGSEATYESGFVIDKFPISRPNLTFSTLTVSNMSPEDSSIYLCSVGRTDGYTFGSGTRLTVV.

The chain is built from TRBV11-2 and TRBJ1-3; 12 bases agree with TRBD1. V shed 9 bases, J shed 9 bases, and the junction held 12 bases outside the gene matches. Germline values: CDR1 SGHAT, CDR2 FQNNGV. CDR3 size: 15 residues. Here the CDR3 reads CASSRDRGLRSTIYF. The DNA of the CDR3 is TGTGCCAGTAGCAGGGACAGGGGGCTGCGAAGCACCATATATTTT.

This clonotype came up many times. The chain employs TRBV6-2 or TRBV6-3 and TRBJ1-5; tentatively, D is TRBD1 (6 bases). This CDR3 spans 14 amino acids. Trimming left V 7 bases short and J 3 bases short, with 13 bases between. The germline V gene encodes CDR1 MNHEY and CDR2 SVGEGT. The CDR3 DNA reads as TGTGCCAGCACAGGGGCTATTTTCAATCAGCCCCAGCATTTT. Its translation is CASTGAIFNQPQHF.

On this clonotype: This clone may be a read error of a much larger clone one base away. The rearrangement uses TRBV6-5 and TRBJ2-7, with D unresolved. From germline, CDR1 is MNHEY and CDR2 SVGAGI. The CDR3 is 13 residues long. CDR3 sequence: CAGSSPGPYEQYF. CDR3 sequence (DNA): TGTGCCGGCAGTTCCCCCGGTCCCTACGAGCAGTACTTC.

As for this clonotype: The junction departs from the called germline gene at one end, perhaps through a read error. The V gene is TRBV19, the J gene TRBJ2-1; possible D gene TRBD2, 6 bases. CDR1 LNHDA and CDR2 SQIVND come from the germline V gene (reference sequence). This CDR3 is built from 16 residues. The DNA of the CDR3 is TGTGCCAGTAGTAGCGGGGCGTTTTCCCTTTACAATGAGCACTTCTTC. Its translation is CASSSGAFSLYNEHFF.

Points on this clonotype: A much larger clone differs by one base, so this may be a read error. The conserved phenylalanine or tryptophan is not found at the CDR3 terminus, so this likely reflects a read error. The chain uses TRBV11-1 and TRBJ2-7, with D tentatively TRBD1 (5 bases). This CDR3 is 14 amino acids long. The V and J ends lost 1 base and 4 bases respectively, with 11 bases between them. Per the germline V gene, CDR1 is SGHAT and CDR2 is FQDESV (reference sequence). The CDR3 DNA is TGTGCCAGCAGCTTAGATATAGGGGCGTACGAGCAGTACTCC. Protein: CASSLDIGAYEQYS.